This TCR beta chain was captured by sequencing in a study of CD8 T cells in ankylosing spondylitis. As the method for making TCR beta libraries, quantitative 5'-RACE with molecular barcodes was used. TCRdb ran MiXCR on the 5' RACE reads and lists one entry per CDR3 protein. The sample lists about 240,000 distinct CDR3 sequences, about 11% occurring once. The study, taken as a whole, reports: Disease-linked clones were CD8+ and relatively rare in peripheral blood. There were earlier reports of some motif variants in reactive arthritis synovial fluid and blood.

The sample holds one count of this clonotype. The antigen is unknown. CDR1 MDHEN and CDR2 SYDVKM come from the germline V gene. V trimming: 5 bases; J trimming: 7 bases; junction bases outside the gene matches: 6. This CDR3 is built from 14 residues. This sequence joins TRBV28 and TRBJ2-1, with 9 bases that match TRBD2. The sample comprised blood, either unsorted or a sorted T cell fraction (not recorded which). This clonotype was sampled from a male donor with ankylosing spondylitis or in good health (not recorded which). CDR3 residues: CASSSSGSVNEQFF. In DNA, the CDR3 is TGTGCCAGCAGTAGTAGCGGGAGTGTTAATGAGCAGTTCTTC.